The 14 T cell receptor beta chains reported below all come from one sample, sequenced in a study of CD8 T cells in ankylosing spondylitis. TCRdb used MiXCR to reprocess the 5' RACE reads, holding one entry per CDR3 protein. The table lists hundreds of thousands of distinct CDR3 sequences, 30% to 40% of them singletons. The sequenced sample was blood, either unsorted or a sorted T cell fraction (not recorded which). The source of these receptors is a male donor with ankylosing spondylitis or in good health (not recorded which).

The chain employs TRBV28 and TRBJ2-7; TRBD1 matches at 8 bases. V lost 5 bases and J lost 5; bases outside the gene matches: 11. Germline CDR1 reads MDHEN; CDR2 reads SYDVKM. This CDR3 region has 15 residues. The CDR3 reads CASSQAQGAGNEQYF. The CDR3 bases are TGTGCCAGCAGTCAAGCGCAGGGGGCGGGCAACGAGCAGTACTTC. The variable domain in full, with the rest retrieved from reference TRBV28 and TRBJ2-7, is DVKVTQSSRYLVKRTGEKVFLECVQDMDHENMFWYRQDPGLGLRLIYFSYDVKMKEKGDIPEGYSVSREKKERFSLILESASTNQTSMYLCASSQAQGAGNEQYFGPGTRLTVT.

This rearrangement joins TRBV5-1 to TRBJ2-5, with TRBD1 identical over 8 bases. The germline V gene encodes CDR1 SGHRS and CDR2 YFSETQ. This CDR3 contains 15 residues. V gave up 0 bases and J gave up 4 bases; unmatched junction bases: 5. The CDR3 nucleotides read TGCGCCAGCAGCTTGGCAGGGGGCGCAGCAGAGACCCAGTACTTC. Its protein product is CASSLAGGAAETQYF.

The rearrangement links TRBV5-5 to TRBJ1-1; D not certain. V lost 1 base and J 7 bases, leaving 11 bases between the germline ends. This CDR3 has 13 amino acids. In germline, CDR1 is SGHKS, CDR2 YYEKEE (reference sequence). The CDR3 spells CASSLIVESEAFF. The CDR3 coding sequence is TGTGCCAGCAGCTTGATAGTGGAGAGTGAAGCTTTCTTT.

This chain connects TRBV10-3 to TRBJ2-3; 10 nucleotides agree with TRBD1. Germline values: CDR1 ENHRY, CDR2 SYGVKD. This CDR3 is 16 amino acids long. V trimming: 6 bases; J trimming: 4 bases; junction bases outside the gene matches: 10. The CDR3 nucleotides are TGTGCCATCAGCCCGGGCGGGACAGGGGCCTCAGATACGCAGTATTTT. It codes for CAISPGGTGASDTQYF.

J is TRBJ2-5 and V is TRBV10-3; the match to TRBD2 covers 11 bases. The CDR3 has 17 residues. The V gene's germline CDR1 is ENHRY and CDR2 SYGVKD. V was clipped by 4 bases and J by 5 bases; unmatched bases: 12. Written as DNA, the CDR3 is TGTGCCATCAGTGGTCCTAGCGGGGGGCCTCCGGGGGAGACCCAGTACTTC. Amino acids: CAISGPSGGPPGETQYF.

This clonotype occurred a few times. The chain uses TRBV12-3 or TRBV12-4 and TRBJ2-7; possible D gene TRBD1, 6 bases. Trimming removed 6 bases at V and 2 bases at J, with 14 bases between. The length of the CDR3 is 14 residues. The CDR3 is CASSPGTRTYEQYF. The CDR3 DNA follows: TGTGCCAGCAGCCCCGGGACAAGAACCTACGAGCAGTACTTC.

CDR3 bases: TGTGCCAGCAGTTTCCTCGGCGGGGGAGGACAAGAGACCCAGTACTTC. It specifies CASSFLGGGGQETQYF. The chain joins TRBV28 to TRBJ2-5, with 7 nucleotides matching TRBD2. This CDR3 spans 16 amino acids. With 3 bases clipped from V and 2 bases from J, the junction kept 9 bases outside the gene matches. Germline V gene lookup returns CDR1 MDHEN and CDR2 SYDVKM.

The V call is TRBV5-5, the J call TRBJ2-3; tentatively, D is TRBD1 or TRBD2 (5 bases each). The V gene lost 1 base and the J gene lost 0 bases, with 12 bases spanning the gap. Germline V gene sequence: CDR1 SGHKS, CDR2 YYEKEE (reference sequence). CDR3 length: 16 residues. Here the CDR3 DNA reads TGTGCCAGCAGCTTGTTAATCGGGGACAGCACAGATACGCAGTATTTT. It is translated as CASSLLIGDSTDTQYF.

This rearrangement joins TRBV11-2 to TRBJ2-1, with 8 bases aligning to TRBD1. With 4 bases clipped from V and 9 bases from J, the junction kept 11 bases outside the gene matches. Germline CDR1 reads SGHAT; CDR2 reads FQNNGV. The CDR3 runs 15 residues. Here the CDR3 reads CASSSAWTGLAEQFF. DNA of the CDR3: TGTGCCAGCAGCTCTGCGTGGACAGGGCTGGCTGAGCAGTTCTTC.

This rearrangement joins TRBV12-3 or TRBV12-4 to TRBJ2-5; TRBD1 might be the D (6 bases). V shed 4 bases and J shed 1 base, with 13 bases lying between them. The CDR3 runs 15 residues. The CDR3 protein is CASSYLQGSQETQYF. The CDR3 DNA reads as TGTGCCAGCAGTTACCTCCAGGGGTCCCAAGAGACCCAGTACTTC.

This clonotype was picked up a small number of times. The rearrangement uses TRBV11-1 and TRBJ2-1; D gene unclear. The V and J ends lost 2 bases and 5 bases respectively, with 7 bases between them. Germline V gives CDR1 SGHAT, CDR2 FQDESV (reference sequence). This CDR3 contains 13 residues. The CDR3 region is CASSLSRNNEQFF. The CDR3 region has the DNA TGTGCCAGCAGCTTAAGCCGGAACAATGAGCAGTTCTTC.

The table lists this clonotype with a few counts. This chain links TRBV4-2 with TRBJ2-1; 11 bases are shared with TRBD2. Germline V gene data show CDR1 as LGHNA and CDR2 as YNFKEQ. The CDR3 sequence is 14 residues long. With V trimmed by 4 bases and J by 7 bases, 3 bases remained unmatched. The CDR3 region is CASSPGLAENEQFF. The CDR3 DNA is TGTGCCAGCAGCCCGGGACTAGCGGAAAATGAGCAGTTCTTC.

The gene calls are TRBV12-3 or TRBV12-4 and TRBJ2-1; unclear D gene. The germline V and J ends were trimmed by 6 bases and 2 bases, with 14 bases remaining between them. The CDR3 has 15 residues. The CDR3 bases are TGTGCCAGCAGACTCCCGAAGGCCGCCTACAATGAGCAGTTCTTC. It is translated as CASRLPKAAYNEQFF.

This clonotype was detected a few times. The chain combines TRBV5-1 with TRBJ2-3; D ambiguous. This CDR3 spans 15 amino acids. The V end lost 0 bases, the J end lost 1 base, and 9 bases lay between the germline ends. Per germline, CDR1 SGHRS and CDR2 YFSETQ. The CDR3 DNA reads TGCGCCAGCAGCTTGGAATCGGCAGGCACAGATACGCAGTATTTT. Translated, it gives CASSLESAGTDTQYF.